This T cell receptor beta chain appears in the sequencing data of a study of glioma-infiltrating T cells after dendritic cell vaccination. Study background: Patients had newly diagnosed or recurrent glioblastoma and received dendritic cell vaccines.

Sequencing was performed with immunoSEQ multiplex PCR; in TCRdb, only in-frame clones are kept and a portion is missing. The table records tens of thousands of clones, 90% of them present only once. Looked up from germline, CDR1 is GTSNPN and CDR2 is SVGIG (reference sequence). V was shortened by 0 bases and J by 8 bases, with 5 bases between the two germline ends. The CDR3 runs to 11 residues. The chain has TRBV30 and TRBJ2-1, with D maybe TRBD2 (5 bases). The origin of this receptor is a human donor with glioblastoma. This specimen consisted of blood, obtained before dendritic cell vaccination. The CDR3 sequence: CAWSVGDEQFF. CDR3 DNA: TGTGCCTGGAGTGTCGGGGATGAGCAGTTCTTC.